Detailed here is one T cell receptor beta chain. Its antigen is unknown. Germline lookup yields CDR1 SNHLY and CDR2 FYNNEI. V trimming: 3 bases; J trimming: 5 bases; junction bases outside the gene matches: 8. The CDR3 consists of 17 residues. This sample is drawn from a study of T cell repertoires in cytomegalovirus infection. Background on the study: Used in the study were CMV epitopes, some recently identified and HLA-C-restricted, others well-studied and HLA-B-restricted. CMV infection and matching HLA type were both indicated by public TCR beta signatures.

A single record per CDR3 protein comes from TCRdb applying MiXCR to the reads. The table shows roughly 920,000 distinct CDR3 sequences, with approximately 30% occurring only once. The sample in question was cultured CD8+ T cells from PBMCs, obtained from culture after CMV antigen stimulation. This rearrangement joins TRBV2 to TRBJ1-5; 12 bases are shared with TRBD1. The receptor was derived from a human donor in good health (CMV status not recorded). Some clones in this sample may be carry-over from other donors' samples. The CDR3 here is CASSDVIGTGGDQPQHF. The CDR3, as DNA: TGTGCCAGCAGTGATGTAATAGGGACAGGGGGCGATCAGCCCCAGCATTTT.